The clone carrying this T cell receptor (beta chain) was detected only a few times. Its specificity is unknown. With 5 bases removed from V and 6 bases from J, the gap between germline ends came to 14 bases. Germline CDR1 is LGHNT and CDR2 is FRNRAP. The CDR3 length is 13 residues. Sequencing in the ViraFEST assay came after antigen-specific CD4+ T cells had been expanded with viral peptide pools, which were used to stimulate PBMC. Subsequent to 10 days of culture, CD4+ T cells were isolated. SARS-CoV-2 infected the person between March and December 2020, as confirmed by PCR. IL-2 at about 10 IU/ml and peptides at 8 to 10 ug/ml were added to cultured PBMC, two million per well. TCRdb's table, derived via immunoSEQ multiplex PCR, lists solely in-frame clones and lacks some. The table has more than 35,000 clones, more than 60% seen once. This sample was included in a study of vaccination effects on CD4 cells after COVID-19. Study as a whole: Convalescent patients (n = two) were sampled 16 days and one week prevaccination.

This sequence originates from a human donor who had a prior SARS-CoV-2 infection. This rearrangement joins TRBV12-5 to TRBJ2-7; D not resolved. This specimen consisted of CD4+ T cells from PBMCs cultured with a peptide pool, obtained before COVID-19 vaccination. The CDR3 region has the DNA TGTGCTAGTGGTAACTGGCCCTCTTCCGAGCAGTACTTC. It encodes CASGNWPSSEQYF.